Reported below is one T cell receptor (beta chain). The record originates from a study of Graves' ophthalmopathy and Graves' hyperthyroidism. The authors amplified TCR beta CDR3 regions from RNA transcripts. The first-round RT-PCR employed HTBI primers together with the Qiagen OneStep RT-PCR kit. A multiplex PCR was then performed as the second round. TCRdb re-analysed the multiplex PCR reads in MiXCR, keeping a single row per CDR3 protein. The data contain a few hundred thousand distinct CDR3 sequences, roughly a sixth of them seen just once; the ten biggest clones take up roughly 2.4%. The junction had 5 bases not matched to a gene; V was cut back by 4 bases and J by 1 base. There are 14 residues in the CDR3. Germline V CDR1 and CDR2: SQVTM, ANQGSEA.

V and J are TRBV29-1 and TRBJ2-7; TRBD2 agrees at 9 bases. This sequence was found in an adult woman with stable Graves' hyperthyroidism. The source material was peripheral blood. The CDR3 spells CSVARTSDSYEQYF. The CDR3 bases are TGCAGCGTTGCGAGGACTAGCGATTCCTACGAGCAGTACTTC.